This note documents a single T cell receptor beta chain sequence. Antigen specificity is unknown. The data were taken from a study of shared clonotypes between healthy human individuals. The study, taken as a whole, reports: Shared clonotypes: roughly 4.5% naive CD4, around 3.4% naive CD8, less than 2.5% memory CD4, approximately 0.37% memory CD8. In this cohort, only blood was sampled, and tissue repertoires likely differ.

Original processing methods: Junction-only immunoSEQ sequences carried no quality scores, so filtering differed. Assay: immunoSEQ multiplex PCR; the TCRdb copy retains only in-frame clones and omits some. Clone size and V and J calls were adopted from that table, with D and trimming inferred from the DNA. The sample has millions of clones; 85% to 95% are singletons. The donor cohort consisted entirely of Caucasian adults residing in Nashville, Tennessee. Germline loops: CDR1 SGHTS, CDR2 YDEGEE. Trimming removed 4 bases at V and 6 bases at J, with 11 bases between. The CDR3 contains 12 residues. What was sequenced was naive CD4+ T cells sorted from blood. Subset specified: CD45RA+ positively selected. The chain carries TRBV5-8 and TRBJ2-7, with D tentatively TRBD1 (6 bases). This TCR derives from a man aged 18 to 30 in good health. The CDR3 is CASSQGMGEQYF. The CDR3 bases are TGTGCCAGCAGCCAGGGGATGGGCGAGCAGTACTTC.